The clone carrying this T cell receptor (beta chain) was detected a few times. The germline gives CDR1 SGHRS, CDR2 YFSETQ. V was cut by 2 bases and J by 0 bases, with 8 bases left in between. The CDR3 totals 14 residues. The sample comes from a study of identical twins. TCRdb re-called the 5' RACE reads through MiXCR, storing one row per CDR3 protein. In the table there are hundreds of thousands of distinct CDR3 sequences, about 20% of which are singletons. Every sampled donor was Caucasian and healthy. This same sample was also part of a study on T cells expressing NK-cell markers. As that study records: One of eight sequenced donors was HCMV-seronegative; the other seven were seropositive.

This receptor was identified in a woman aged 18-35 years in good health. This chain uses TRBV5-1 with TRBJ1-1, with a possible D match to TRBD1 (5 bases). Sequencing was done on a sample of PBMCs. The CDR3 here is CASSLQAMNTEAFF. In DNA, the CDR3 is TGCGCCAGCAGCTTACAGGCAATGAACACTGAAGCTTTCTTT. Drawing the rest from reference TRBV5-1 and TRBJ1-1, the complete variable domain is KAGVTQTPRYLIKTRGQQVTLSCSPISGHRSVSWYQQTPGQGLQFLFEYFSETQRNKGNFPGRFSGRQFSNSRSEMNVSTLELGDSALYLCASSLQAMNTEAFFGQGTRLTVV.